The 12 T cell receptor beta chains given below trace back to one sample, sequenced in a study of blood T cell repertoires in COVID-19. Method: immunoSEQ multiplex PCR; TCRdb's copy keeps in-frame clones and lacks some. The repertoire holds tens of thousands of clones, with around 87% as singletons. Sequencing input: peripheral blood. The receptors derive from a human donor in a cohort sampled during active COVID-19.

This clone occurred a few times. The chain links TRBV5-1 to TRBJ2-4, with 12 bases matching TRBD1. V trimming: 3 bases; J trimming: 9 bases; junction bases outside the gene matches: 4. Germline CDR1 is SGHRS and CDR2 is YFSETQ. The CDR3 is 14 residues long. The CDR3 reads CASSWGQGAIIQYF. CDR3 coding DNA: TGCGCCAGCAGCTGGGGACAGGGGGCGATCATTCAGTACTTC.

The rearrangement links TRBV18 to TRBJ1-1; TRBD1 matches at 9 bases. The CDR3 covers 14 residues. Germline assignment: CDR1 KGHSH and CDR2 LQKENI. Trimming took 2 bases from V and 8 from J; bases not matched to a gene: 6. The CDR3: CASSPETGGTEAFF. CDR3 coding DNA: TGTGCCAGCTCACCAGAGACAGGGGGGACGGAAGCTTTCTTT.

The chain recombines TRBV7-9 with TRBJ1-1; D call uncertain. Trimming left V 4 bases short and J 6 bases short, with 24 bases between. CDR3 length: 17 amino acids. Per germline, CDR1 SEHNR and CDR2 FQNEAQ (reference sequence). The DNA of the CDR3 is TGTGCCAGCAGCTCTTACGACAACCCACGTAGTGTCGCTGAAGCTTTCTTT. This encodes CASSSYDNPRSVAEAFF.

The chain links TRBV11-1 to TRBJ1-4; D ambiguous. The CDR3 length is 13 residues. Germline CDR1 is SGHAT and CDR2 is FQDESV (reference sequence). Between the trimmed V and J ends, which lost 11 bases and 7 bases, there was a span of 17 bases. The CDR3 sequence is CASTAGVGEKLFF. In DNA, the CDR3 is TGTGCCTCAACGGCCGGGGTTGGTGAAAAACTGTTTTTT.

The chain joins TRBV4-3 to TRBJ2-3, with 8 bases identical to TRBD2. This CDR3 is 16 amino acids long. Germline-derived CDR1 and CDR2 are LGHNA and YSLEER. V shed 4 bases and J 2 bases; nucleotides not matched to a gene: 8. The CDR3 DNA reads TGCGCCAGCAGCCGCAACCTAGCGGGTTCCACAGATACGCAGTATTTT. Protein sequence: CASSRNLAGSTDTQYF.

The V call is TRBV5-6, the J call TRBJ2-5; D perhaps matches TRBD2 (5 bases). Deletions cut 0 bases from V and 2 bases from J, with 8 bases between. The CDR3 has 14 amino acids. CDR1 and CDR2 from the germline V gene are SGHDT and YYEEEE. The CDR3: CASSLAGNQETQYF. The CDR3 nucleotides are TGTGCCAGCAGCTTGGCGGGAAATCAAGAGACCCAGTACTTC. Supplemented by reference TRBV5-6 and TRBJ2-5, the full variable domain reads DAGVTQSPTHLIKTRGQQVTLRCSPKSGHDTVSWYQQALGQGPQFIFQYYEEEERQRGNFPDRFSGHQFPNYSSELNVNALLLGDSALYLCASSLAGNQETQYFGPGTRLLVL.

This clone was picked up one time. DNA for the CDR3: TGTGCCAGCACCTCCACTACTCAGACCCAGTACTTC. The encoded protein is CASTSTTQTQYF. The chain combines TRBV7-9 with TRBJ2-5, with D hard to call. This CDR3 spans 12 amino acids. V gave up 7 bases and J gave up 6 bases, with 12 bases separating them. Germline CDR1 SEHNR, CDR2 FQNEAQ (reference sequence). Using reference TRBV7-9 and TRBJ2-5 for the parts outside the CDR3, the full variable domain is DTGVSQNPRHKITKRGQNVTFRCDPISEHNRLYWYRQTLGQGPEFLTYFQNEAQLEKSRLLSDRFSAERPKGSFSTLEIQRTEQGDSAMYLCASTSTTQTQYFGPGTRLLVL.

The genes are TRBV30 and TRBJ2-6; D might be TRBD2 (6 bases). V shed 2 bases and J shed 0 bases, with 17 bases lying between them. The CDR3 has 18 amino acids. Germline V gene data show CDR1 as GTSNPN and CDR2 as SVGIG (reference sequence). CDR3 DNA sequence: TGTGCCTGGAGTCCACCGGGGGAGCCGGTCTCTGGGGCCAACGTCCTGACTTTC. Its protein is CAWSPPGEPVSGANVLTF.

J is TRBJ1-2 and V is TRBV5-1; weak D call: TRBD1 (5 bases). The CDR3 is 13 residues long. CDR1 and CDR2 from the germline V gene are SGHRS and YFSETQ. The V end was cut by 4 bases, the J end by 8 bases, with 15 bases between. The CDR3 region is CASSRIDSLGYTF. CDR3 in DNA: TGCGCCAGCAGCCGGATCGACAGTTTGGGCTACACCTTC.

The rearrangement links TRBV5-1 to TRBJ2-5; 12 bases align to TRBD1. V gave up 4 bases and J gave up 9 bases; unmatched junction bases: 10. Germline V gene sequence: CDR1 SGHRS, CDR2 YFSETQ. This CDR3 has 15 residues. The CDR3 sequence is CASSPGTGGPEAQYF. The CDR3 DNA reads as TGCGCCAGCAGCCCCGGGACAGGGGGCCCCGAGGCCCAGTACTTC.

This clone is a singleton in its sample. This chain uses TRBV27 with TRBJ1-6, with 8 nucleotides matching TRBD1. The V gene's germline CDR1 is MNHEY and CDR2 SMNVEV (reference sequence). J lost 9 bases, V lost 3 bases, and 7 bases had no gene match. This CDR3 spans 15 amino acids. The CDR3 DNA reads as TGTGCCAGCAGTTTTGGACAGGGTGTCGGTTCACCCCTCCACTTT. Residues: CASSFGQGVGSPLHF.

The V call is TRBV7-6, the J call TRBJ1-2; perhaps TRBD1 as D (6 bases). Germline assignment: CDR1 SGHVS and CDR2 FNYEAQ. Trimming took off 4 bases at V and 8 bases at J, with 20 bases between the two ends. The CDR3 runs 15 residues. This CDR3 reads CASSSDETGGGGYTF. The CDR3 DNA is TGTGCCAGCAGCTCCGACGAGACTGGGGGCGGAGGCTACACCTTC.